The source of this T cell receptor beta chain is a study of cytomegalovirus exposure and HLA in healthy donors. Study as a whole: Tens of millions of unique TCR sequences came from HLA-typed donors in an early release. Genetic ancestry analysis placed about 84% of the approximately 400 donors that were genotyped in the Caucasian-associated cluster.

Notes on the study in general: Further analysis, carried out later, found HLA-associated TCR beta chains more clonally expanded than equally common other chains.

This clone showed up just a few times. The antigen is undetermined. The PCR made use of 60 Vbeta and 13 Jbeta primers. The table came from immunoSEQ multiplex PCR; TCRdb's copy has only in-frame clones and leaves some out. The sample lists 170,000 or so clones, around 72% occurring once. Sequences were obtained from PBMCs. The receptor's source is a woman in her forties or fifties in good health and CMV-seropositive.

The CDR3 coding sequence is TGTGCCAGCAGCTTTTTCTTCAGCGGGAGTGCCTACGAGCAGTACTTC. It is translated as CASSFFFSGSAYEQYF. The rearrangement links TRBV11-2 to TRBJ2-7; TRBD2 agrees at 8 bases. V gave up 3 bases and J gave up 2 bases; unmatched junction bases: 9. The CDR3 runs 16 residues. The V gene's germline CDR1 is SGHAT and CDR2 FQNNGV.